This section outlines one T cell receptor beta chain sequence together with its context. Its target is unknown. Method: immunoSEQ multiplex PCR; TCRdb's copy keeps in-frame clones and lacks some. This sample has fewer than 120,000 clones, with approximately 94% found just once. The entry originates in a study of T cell responses to AZD1222 COVID-19 vaccine. CDR1 is MNHEY, CDR2 SMNVEV, per germline (reference sequence). V lost 2 bases and J 8 bases, leaving 7 bases between the germline ends. The CDR3 totals 12 residues. Study observations and caveats: Sampling that yielded the repertoires occurred only after the peak T cell response. Baseline seropositives among AZD1222 recipients totaled only five to seven. Spike-spanning, vaccine-associated CD4 TCRs were dominant at 160-218 and 743-854. It should be noted that donors were predominantly white British and more often female, and clonal diversity was possibly underestimated.

The receptor's source is an adult who received the AZD1222 COVID-19 vaccine. The sequencing here drew on peripheral blood, taken 28 days after the second AZD1222 dose. The rearrangement links TRBV27 to TRBJ2-1; a weak D match, TRBD1 (5 bases). CDR3 sequence (DNA): TGTGCCAGCAGTTTACAGGGTGATGAGCAGTTCTTC. Translated: CASSLQGDEQFF.